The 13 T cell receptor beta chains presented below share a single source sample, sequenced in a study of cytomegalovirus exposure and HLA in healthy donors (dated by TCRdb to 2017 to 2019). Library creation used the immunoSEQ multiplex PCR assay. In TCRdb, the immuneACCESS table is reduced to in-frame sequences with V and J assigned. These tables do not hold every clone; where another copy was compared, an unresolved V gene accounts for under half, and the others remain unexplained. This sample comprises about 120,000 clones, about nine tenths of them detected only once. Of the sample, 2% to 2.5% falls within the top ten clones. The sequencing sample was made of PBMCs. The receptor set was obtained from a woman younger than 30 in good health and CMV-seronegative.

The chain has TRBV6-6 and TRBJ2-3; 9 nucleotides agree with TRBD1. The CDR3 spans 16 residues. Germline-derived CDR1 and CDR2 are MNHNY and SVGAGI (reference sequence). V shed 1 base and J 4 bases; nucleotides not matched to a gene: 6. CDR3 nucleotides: TGTGCCAGCAGTTACTTGGTGGGACAGGGATCAGATACGCAGTATTTT. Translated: CASSYLVGQGSDTQYF.

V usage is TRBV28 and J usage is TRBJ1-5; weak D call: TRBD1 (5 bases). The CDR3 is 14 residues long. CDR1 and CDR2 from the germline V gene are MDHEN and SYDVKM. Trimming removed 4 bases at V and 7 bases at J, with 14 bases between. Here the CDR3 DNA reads TGTGCCAGCAGTTCCAGACAGTTCAAGCAGCCCCAGCATTTT. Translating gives CASSSRQFKQPQHF.

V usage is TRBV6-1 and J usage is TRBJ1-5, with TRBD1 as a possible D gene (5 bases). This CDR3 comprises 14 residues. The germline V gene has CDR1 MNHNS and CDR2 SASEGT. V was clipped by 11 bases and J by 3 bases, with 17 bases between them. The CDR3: CAVVLAGINQPQHF. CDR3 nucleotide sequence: TGTGCCGTGGTCTTGGCAGGGATCAATCAGCCCCAGCATTTT.

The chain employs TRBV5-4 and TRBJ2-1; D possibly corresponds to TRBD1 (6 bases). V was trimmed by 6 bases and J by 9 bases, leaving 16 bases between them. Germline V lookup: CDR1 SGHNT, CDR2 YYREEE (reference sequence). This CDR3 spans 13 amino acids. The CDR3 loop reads CASTSRGYVEQFF. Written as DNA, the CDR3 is TGTGCCAGCACCTCGAGGGGGTACGTTGAGCAGTTCTTC.

The CDR3 region has the DNA TGTGCGTCAACTACGGGGCTAGCGGGTGGGGAGCAGTTCTTC. Amino acids: CASTTGLAGGEQFF. The chain couples TRBV11-3 to TRBJ2-1; TRBD2 aligns across 8 bases. The CDR3 length is 14 residues. CDR1 is SGHNT and CDR2 is YENEEA in the germline V gene.

The CDR3 loop is CAIRDDGLAGLNTGELFF. The CDR3 coding sequence is TGTGCCATCAGAGACGACGGGCTAGCGGGCTTGAACACCGGGGAGCTGTTTTTT. The V call is TRBV10-3, the J call TRBJ2-2; 8 bases match TRBD2. V dropped 6 bases and J dropped 1; count of bases not matched to a gene: 13. The germline gives CDR1 ENHRY, CDR2 SYGVKD. CDR3 length: 18 residues.

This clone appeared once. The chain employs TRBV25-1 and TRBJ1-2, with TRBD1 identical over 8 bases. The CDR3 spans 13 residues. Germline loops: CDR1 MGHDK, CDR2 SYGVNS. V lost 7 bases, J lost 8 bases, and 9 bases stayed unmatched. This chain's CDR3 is CASTPRDRGGYTF. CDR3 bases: TGTGCCAGCACACCCCGAGACAGGGGCGGCTACACCTTC.

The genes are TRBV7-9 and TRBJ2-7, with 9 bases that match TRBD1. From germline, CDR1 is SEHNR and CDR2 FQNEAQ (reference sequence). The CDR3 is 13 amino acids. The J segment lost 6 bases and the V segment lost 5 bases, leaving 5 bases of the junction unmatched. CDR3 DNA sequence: TGTGCCAGCAGCGCTTGGACAGGGGTCGAGCAGTACTTC. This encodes CASSAWTGVEQYF.

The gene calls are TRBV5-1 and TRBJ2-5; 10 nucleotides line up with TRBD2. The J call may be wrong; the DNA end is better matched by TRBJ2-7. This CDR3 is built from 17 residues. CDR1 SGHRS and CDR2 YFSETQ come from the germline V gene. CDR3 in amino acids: CASSLTIGLADPYEQYF. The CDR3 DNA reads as TGCGCCAGCAGCTTGACGATCGGACTAGCGGATCCCTACGAGCAGTACTTC.

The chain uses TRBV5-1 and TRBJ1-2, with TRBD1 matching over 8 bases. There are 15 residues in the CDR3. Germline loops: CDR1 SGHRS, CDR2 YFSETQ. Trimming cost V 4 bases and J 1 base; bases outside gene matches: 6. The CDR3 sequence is CASSTGQGYNYGYTF. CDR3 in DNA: TGCGCCAGCAGCACTGGACAGGGATATAACTATGGCTACACCTTC.

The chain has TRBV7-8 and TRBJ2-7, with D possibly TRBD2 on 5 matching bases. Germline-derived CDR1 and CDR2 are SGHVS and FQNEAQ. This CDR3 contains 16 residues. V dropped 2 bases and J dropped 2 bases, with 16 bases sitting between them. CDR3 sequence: CASSLFPRAGTYEQYF. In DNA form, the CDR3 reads TGTGCCAGCAGCTTATTCCCGAGGGCCGGGACCTACGAGCAGTACTTC.

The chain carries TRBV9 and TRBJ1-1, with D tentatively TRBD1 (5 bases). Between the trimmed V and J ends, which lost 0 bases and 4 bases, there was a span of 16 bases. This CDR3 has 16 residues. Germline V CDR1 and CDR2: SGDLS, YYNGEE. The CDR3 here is CASSVGRAQGGTEAFF. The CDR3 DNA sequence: TGTGCCAGCAGCGTAGGACGGGCGCAGGGAGGCACTGAAGCTTTCTTT.

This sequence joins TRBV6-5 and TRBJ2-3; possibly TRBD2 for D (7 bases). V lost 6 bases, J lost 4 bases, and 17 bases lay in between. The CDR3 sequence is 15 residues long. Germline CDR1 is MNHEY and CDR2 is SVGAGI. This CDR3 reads CASSLGGGRSDTQYF. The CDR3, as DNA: TGTGCCAGCAGCCTAGGGGGGGGGCGCTCAGATACGCAGTATTTT.